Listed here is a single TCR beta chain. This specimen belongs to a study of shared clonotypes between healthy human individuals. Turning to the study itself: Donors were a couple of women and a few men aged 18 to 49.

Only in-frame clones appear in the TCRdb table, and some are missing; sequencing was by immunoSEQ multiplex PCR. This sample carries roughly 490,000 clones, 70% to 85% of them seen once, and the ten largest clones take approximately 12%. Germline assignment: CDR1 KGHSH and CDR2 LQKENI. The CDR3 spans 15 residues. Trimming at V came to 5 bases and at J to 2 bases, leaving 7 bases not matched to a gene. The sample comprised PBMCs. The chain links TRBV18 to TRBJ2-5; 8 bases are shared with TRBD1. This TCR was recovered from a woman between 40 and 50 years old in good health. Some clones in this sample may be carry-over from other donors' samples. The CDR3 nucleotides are TGTGCCAGCTCATCGGACAGGGCAACTCAAGAGACCCAGTACTTC. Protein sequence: CASSSDRATQETQYF.